Following are 21 T cell receptor beta chains from one sample sequenced in a study of early T cells in non-severe SARS-CoV-2 infection. Each CDR3 protein is one row after TCRdb ran MiXCR on the 5' RACE reads. Found here are tens of thousands of distinct CDR3 sequences, roughly a tenth of them singletons; the top ten hold about 4.4%. Source material: whole blood. The receptors derive from an adult who was a healthcare worker with PCR-confirmed SARS-CoV-2 infection or an uninfected control (not recorded which).

The sample holds many counts of this clonotype. J is TRBJ2-3 and V is TRBV7-2, with D maybe TRBD1 (6 bases). CDR1 and CDR2 (germline): SGHTA, FQGNSA. The V and J ends lost 4 bases and 4 bases respectively, with 18 bases between them. The CDR3 loop spans 16 amino acids. The CDR3 region has the DNA TGTGCCAGCAGCTCTAGGACAGTGCGGATCCCAGATACGCAGTATTTT. This encodes CASSSRTVRIPDTQYF.

This clonotype was recorded at least ten times. The chain links TRBV5-4 to TRBJ2-5; 10 positions match TRBD2. Germline V gene sequence: CDR1 SGHNT, CDR2 YYREEE (reference sequence). The CDR3 is made up of 15 amino acids. After removal of 6 bases from V and 4 bases from J, the junction contained 9 bases not matched to a gene. The CDR3 region has the DNA TGTGCCAGCACTCCTAGCGGGAGACAGGGAGAGACCCAGTACTTC. Translating it yields CASTPSGRQGETQYF.

This clonotype was seen at least ten times. V and J are TRBV4-1 and TRBJ1-4, with D possibly matching TRBD1 (5 bases). The CDR3 is made up of 16 amino acids. Germline loops: CDR1 MGHRA, CDR2 YSYEKL. V lost 4 bases, J lost 7 bases, and 19 bases lay in between. The DNA of the CDR3 is TGCGCCAGCAGCCCGCCAAGTTGGGGGTGGGGTGAAAAACTGTTTTTT. Translating it yields CASSPPSWGWGEKLFF.

Ten or more counts support this clonotype. The chain couples TRBV25-1 to TRBJ1-6; D possibly corresponds to TRBD1 (5 bases). V lost 2 bases to trimming and J lost 7 bases, with 12 bases between them. This CDR3 is 15 amino acids long. Germline V CDR1 and CDR2: MGHDK, SYGVNS. CDR3 region: CASSETGARNSPLHF. The CDR3 DNA reads TGTGCCAGCAGTGAAACCGGGGCCAGAAATTCACCCCTCCACTTT.

The table lists this clonotype with many counts. The V call is TRBV29-1, the J call TRBJ2-1; 14 positions agree with TRBD2. J gave up 1 base and V 6 bases, and 8 bases lay outside the gene matches. In germline, CDR1 is SQVTM, CDR2 ANQGSEA. The CDR3 is 17 residues long. CDR3 sequence reads: CSVIGTSGGRSYNEQFF. DNA of the CDR3: TGCAGCGTAATCGGGACTAGCGGGGGAAGGTCCTACAATGAGCAGTTCTTC.

This clonotype was seen ten or more times. The chain has TRBV15 and TRBJ1-2; maybe TRBD1 (6 bases). This CDR3 region has 13 residues. From germline, CDR1 is LNHNV and CDR2 YYDKDF (reference sequence). The V end lost 0 bases, the J end lost 7 bases, and 9 bases lay between the germline ends. The CDR3 sequence: CATSRDAGAGYTF. CDR3 nucleotide sequence: TGTGCCACCAGCAGAGATGCAGGGGCTGGCTACACCTTC.

There are a few counts of this clonotype. The chain's CDR3 is CASSRGPAQEKLFF. The DNA of the CDR3 is TGTGCCAGCAGCAGGGGGCCCGCTCAAGAAAAACTGTTTTTT. The V call is TRBV6-2 or TRBV6-3, the J call TRBJ1-4; TRBD1 matches 8 bases. Unmatched junction bases numbered 8, after V lost 6 bases and J lost 8 bases. This CDR3 is 14 amino acids long. Germline V gene data show CDR1 as MNHEY and CDR2 as SVGEGT.

In this sample, this clonotype turned up a few times. The V gene is TRBV7-3, the J gene TRBJ2-7; D unclear. Trimming shortened V by 2 bases and J by 1 base, and 6 bases separated the two germline ends. The CDR3 covers 13 residues. The germline CDR1 and CDR2 sequences are SGHTA and FQGTGA. CDR3 amino acids: CASSLGRSYEQYF. In nucleotides, the CDR3 is TGTGCCAGCAGCTTAGGCAGATCCTACGAGCAGTACTTC.

This clonotype was detected once. The chain links TRBV5-6 to TRBJ2-7, with D unresolved. V shed 0 bases and J shed 0 bases, with 7 bases lying between them. The CDR3 spans 14 residues. Per the germline V gene, CDR1 is SGHDT and CDR2 is YYEEEE. CDR3 sequence (DNA): TGTGCCAGCAGCTTGGTGACGAGCTCCTACGAGCAGTACTTC. Protein sequence: CASSLVTSSYEQYF.

This clonotype was observed a few times. CDR3 sequence: CASTGGAITEAFF. CDR3 nucleotide sequence: TGTGCCAGCACAGGGGGGGCAATTACTGAAGCTTTCTTT. V usage is TRBV6-5 and J usage is TRBJ1-1; 7 positions agree with TRBD1. V shed 7 bases and J 5 bases; nucleotides not matched to a gene: 7. The CDR3 is 13 residues long. Germline CDR1 MNHEY, CDR2 SVGAGI.

This chain uses TRBV7-9 with TRBJ2-7, with D perhaps assigned TRBD1 or TRBD2 (5 bases each). V was shortened by 5 bases and J by 1 base, with 15 bases between the two germline ends. The CDR3 runs 15 residues. Germline loops: CDR1 SEHNR, CDR2 FQNEAQ (reference sequence). The CDR3 protein is CASSRGHTLSYEQYF. The CDR3 nucleotides read TGTGCCAGCAGCCGGGGCCACACCTTATCCTACGAGCAGTACTTC.

The chain recombines TRBV9 with TRBJ1-6, with D unclear. Between the trimmed V and J ends, which lost 4 bases and 0 bases, there was a span of 14 bases. The germline V gene has CDR1 SGDLS and CDR2 YYNGEE. The CDR3 consists of 17 residues. CDR3 region: CASSSPPGSSYNSPLHF. In DNA, the CDR3 is TGTGCCAGCAGCTCCCCCCCGGGGAGCTCCTATAATTCACCCCTCCACTTT.

The V call is TRBV2, the J call TRBJ2-2; D call uncertain. Trimming removed 4 bases at V and 4 bases at J, with 10 bases between. CDR3 length: 14 residues. Germline lookup yields CDR1 SNHLY and CDR2 FYNNEI. The CDR3 DNA sequence: TGTGCCAGCAGTGCTCAGGTCCTCACCGGGGAGCTGTTTTTT. Translated, it gives CASSAQVLTGELFF.

In this sample, this clonotype turned up a few times. The rearrangement joins TRBV5-1 to TRBJ2-3, with TRBD1 as a possible D gene (6 bases). This CDR3 contains 14 residues. Trimming shortened V by 3 bases and J by 4 bases, and 12 bases separated the two germline ends. From germline, CDR1 is SGHRS and CDR2 YFSETQ. CDR3 residues: CASSYGQMSDTQYF. The CDR3 nucleotides are TGCGCCAGCAGCTACGGACAGATGTCAGATACGCAGTATTTT.

The V call is TRBV10-3, the J call TRBJ2-6; D may correspond to TRBD1 or TRBD2 (5 bases each). The germline CDR1 and CDR2 sequences are ENHRY and SYGVKD. V was pared by 10 bases and J by 1 base, with 11 bases between. The CDR3 loop spans 14 amino acids. The CDR3 DNA sequence: TGTGCCACGCGAGGGGAGTCTGGGGCCAACGTCCTGACTTTC. Protein: CATRGESGANVLTF.

The sample holds a few counts of this clonotype. The rearrangement joins TRBV6-5 to TRBJ2-7; D possibly corresponds to TRBD1 (6 bases). Trimming took off 6 bases at V and 2 bases at J, with 8 bases between the two ends. Germline V gene sequence: CDR1 MNHEY, CDR2 SVGAGI. The CDR3 runs to 12 residues. In nucleotides, the CDR3 is TGTGCCAGCAGCCCAGGGGCCTACGAGCAGTACTTC. The encoded protein is CASSPGAYEQYF.

This clonotype was counted many times. This chain connects TRBV5-3 to TRBJ2-3, with 11 bases lining up with TRBD2. TRBV5-3 is an ORF for which the function is uncertain. V lost 9 bases, J lost 3 bases, and 3 bases stayed unmatched. The CDR3 loop spans 13 amino acids. In nucleotides, the CDR3 is TGTGCCATTACTAGCGGGAGTACAGATACGCAGTATTTT. Its protein product is CAITSGSTDTQYF.

This clonotype was seen repeatedly, ten times or more. This chain links TRBV20-1 with TRBJ2-5, with 10 bases matching TRBD2. With V trimmed by 5 bases and J by 6 bases, 9 bases remained unmatched. Per germline, CDR1 DFQATT and CDR2 SNEGSKA (reference sequence). The CDR3 length is 14 residues. The CDR3 DNA reads as TGCAGTGCTGCCGAGGAAGCGGGAGGGAAGACCCAGTACTTC. Its protein is CSAAEEAGGKTQYF.

This clonotype was recorded many times. V gene TRBV3-1 combines with J gene TRBJ1-6, with 8 bases aligning to TRBD1. The CDR3 runs to 15 residues. The germline V gene encodes CDR1 LGHDT and CDR2 YNNKEL (reference sequence). The junction had 11 bases not matched to a gene; V was cut back by 6 bases and J by 10 bases. CDR3 protein: CASRRQGSESSPLHF. CDR3 bases: TGTGCCAGCAGGCGACAGGGGTCGGAATCATCACCCCTCCACTTT.

This clonotype was seen a few times. The gene calls are TRBV7-2 and TRBJ1-5; tentative D call: TRBD1 (6 bases). The CDR3 runs 13 residues. Looked up from germline, CDR1 is SGHTA and CDR2 is FQGNSA. Trimming shortened V by 2 bases and J by 7 bases, and 9 bases separated the two germline ends. The CDR3 spells CASSLSGGQPQHF. The CDR3, as DNA: TGTGCCAGCAGCTTATCCGGGGGCCAGCCCCAGCATTTT.

With regard to this clonotype: This may be a read error: a much more frequent sequence differs by one nucleotide. The chain uses TRBV5-5 and TRBJ2-2; no clear D gene. The CDR3 sequence is 14 residues long. The germline V gene encodes CDR1 SGHKS and CDR2 YYEKEE (reference sequence). CDR3 sequence (DNA): TGTGCCGGCAGCTTGGGGTACCAGTCACGGGAGCTGTTTTTT. It encodes CAGSLGYQSRELFF.